A selection of T cell receptor beta chains follows, all from one sample in a study of sequential checkpoint blockade in melanoma. The method was immunoSEQ multiplex PCR; TCRdb's version includes in-frame clones alone and lacks a portion of them. Of around 30,000 clones detected, roughly 85% appear once; the ten largest clones hold 18%. The starting material was CD8+ T cells sorted from blood (inferred from file names), obtained from a patient given nivolumab and ipilimumab in sequence. Receptors originate from a human donor with melanoma. CDR3s include the opening cysteine and the closing phenylalanine or tryptophan. The D gene is left open where the match is weak. A clone size is listed for some rows: how often the clone was seen (once, few, many), or a class if it is expanded.

d_call,v_call,j_call,clone_size,cdr3_aa,cdr3_nt
NA,TRBV5-1,TRBJ1-2,once,CASSFRGASVGYTF,TGCGCCAGCAGCTTCAGGGGCGCCTCGGTTGGCTACACCTTC
TRBD1,TRBV28,TRBJ2-7,few,CASRDRSYYEQYF,TGTGCCAGCAGGGACAGGTCCTACTACGAGCAGTACTTC
TRBD1,TRBV29-1,TRBJ2-5,few,CSVEGQGAKKTQYF,TGCAGCGTTGAGGGACAGGGGGCTAAGAAGACCCAGTACTTC
TRBD1,TRBV9,TRBJ2-1,NA,CASSEGQPYNEQFF,TGTGCCAGCAGCGAGGGACAGCCCTACAATGAGCAGTTCTTC
NA,TRBV10-3,TRBJ2-7,NA,CAISESNSGEQYF,TGTGCCATCAGTGAATCGAACAGTGGCGAGCAGTACTTC
TRBD1,TRBV27,TRBJ2-5,NA,CASSVFPGTGEQTQYF,TGTGCCAGCAGTGTCTTTCCCGGGACAGGGGAACAGACCCAGTACTTC
NA,TRBV10-3,TRBJ2-3,NA,CAISDTGSTDTQYF,TGTGCCATCAGTGATACGGGTAGCACAGATACGCAGTATTTT
NA,TRBV7-2,TRBJ1-2,once,CASSLDREAGGNYGYTF,TGTGCCAGCAGCTTAGACCGGGAAGCCGGAGGTAACTATGGCTACACCTTC
NA,TRBV7-2,TRBJ1-2,NA,CASSLLGALYGYTF,TGTGCCAGCAGCTTACTAGGGGCCCTCTATGGCTACACCTTC
NA,TRBV4-1,TRBJ1-5,once,CASSQVKGGNQPQHF,TGCGCCAGCAGCCAAGTTAAGGGAGGCAATCAGCCCCAGCATTTT
NA,TRBV13,TRBJ2-7,NA,CASSSAGQRIREQYF,TGTGCCAGCAGCTCGGCGGGACAGAGGATACGAGAGCAGTACTTC
NA,TRBV5-6,TRBJ1-2,NA,CASSYDRSYTF,TGTGCCAGCAGCTACGACAGAAGCTACACCTTC
TRBD2,TRBV27,TRBJ2-2,once,CASQLAGGPVELFF,TGTGCCAGCCAACTAGCGGGGGGGCCCGTGGAGCTGTTTTTT